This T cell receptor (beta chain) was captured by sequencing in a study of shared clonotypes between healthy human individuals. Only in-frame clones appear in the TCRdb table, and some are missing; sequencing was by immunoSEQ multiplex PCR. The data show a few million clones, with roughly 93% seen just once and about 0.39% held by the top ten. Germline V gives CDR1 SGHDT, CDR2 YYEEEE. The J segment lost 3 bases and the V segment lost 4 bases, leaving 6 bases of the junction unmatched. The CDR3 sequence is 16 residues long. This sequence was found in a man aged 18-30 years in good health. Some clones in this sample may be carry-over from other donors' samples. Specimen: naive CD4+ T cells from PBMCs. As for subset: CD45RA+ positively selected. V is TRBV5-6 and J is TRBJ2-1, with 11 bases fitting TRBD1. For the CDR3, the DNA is TGTGCCAGCAGCCGCGGGACAGGGGGAGTCTACAATGAGCAGTTCTTC. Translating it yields CASSRGTGGVYNEQFF.